This T cell receptor (beta chain) was sequenced during a study of T-cell reconstitution after alpha-beta-depleted transplantation in children. This clonotype was seen more than once but under ten times. The germline gives CDR1 DFQATT, CDR2 SNEGSKA (reference sequence). This CDR3 contains 19 residues. Losses at the gene ends were 4 bases for V and 8 bases for J; bases not matched to a gene: 24. Construction of the TCRbeta library involved unique molecular identifiers. In TCRdb, the PCR reads were re-called with MiXCR into one record per CDR3 protein. The sample holds roughly 100,000 distinct CDR3 sequences, more than 7% seen once.

The starting material was PBMCs from the stem cell graft donor, obtained from the stem cell graft. The receptor's source is a human donor who donated a stem cell graft to a child with congenital amegakaryocytic thrombocytopenia. V and J are TRBV20-1 and TRBJ2-1, with 9 bases matching TRBD2. The chain's CDR3 is CSAKLPGLAGDWRMYEQFF. In DNA, the CDR3 is TGCAGTGCTAAGCTTCCGGGCTTAGCGGGGGACTGGCGTATGTATGAGCAGTTCTTC.